The sequence of this T cell receptor (beta chain) was determined in a study of cytomegalovirus exposure and HLA in healthy donors. The PCR ran on 60 Vbeta and 13 Jbeta primers. Measured with immunoSEQ multiplex PCR; TCRdb has only the in-frame clones, and not every one. The sample lists roughly 200,000 clones, 79% occurring once. After removal of 5 bases from V and 4 bases from J, the junction contained 7 bases not matched to a gene. Germline V gene data show CDR1 as LNHDA and CDR2 as SQIVND (reference sequence). The CDR3 has 14 residues. The TCR sequence derives from a woman under 40 in good health and CMV-seropositive. The chain recombines TRBV19 with TRBJ1-2, with 7 bases that match TRBD1. Material: PBMCs. CDR3 nucleotide sequence: TGTGCCAGTAGTGCCAGGGGGAGTATCTATGGCTACACCTTC. Amino acid sequence: CASSARGSIYGYTF.